The source of this T cell receptor beta chain is a study of blood T cell repertoires in COVID-19. Some clones are missing from TCRdb's copy, which holds only in-frame ones; the method was immunoSEQ multiplex PCR. The table includes 80,000 to 100,000 clones, 75% to 85% detected once. The source of this sequence is a woman in her 70s with acute or convalescent COVID-19. The sequenced sample was peripheral blood.

The CDR3 is CASRADSGSYEQYF. In nucleotides, the CDR3 is TGTGCCAGCAGAGCGGACAGTGGGTCTTACGAGCAGTACTTC. V usage is TRBV2 and J usage is TRBJ2-7; possible D gene TRBD1, 6 bases. V lost 6 bases and J lost 4, with 16 bases in between. The CDR3 consists of 14 residues. Germline lookup yields CDR1 SNHLY and CDR2 FYNNEI.